This is a list of T cell receptor beta chains from one sample in a study of beta chain features in type 1 diabetes. This table comes from immunoSEQ multiplex PCR, and its TCRdb copy is limited to in-frame clones, with some not included. The repertoire holds a few hundred thousand clones, with around 10% as singletons. Sequencing input: naive CD4+ T cells from blood. These receptors were taken from a woman aged 18-29 years in good health. CDR3s leave out the opening cysteine and the closing phenylalanine or tryptophan. Each record gives: V gene, J gene, CDR3 length, CDR3 protein.

V: TRBV30; J: TRBJ2-7; length: 10; CDR3: AWKGQEYEQY
V: TRBV19; J: TRBJ1-5; length: 10; CDR3: ASSIPDQPQH
V: TRBV6-6; J: TRBJ2-1; length: 14; CDR3: ASSYSGGVPYNEQF
V: TRBV19; J: TRBJ2-7; length: 13; CDR3: ASSSTGKGFYEQY
V: TRBV11-2; J: TRBJ1-2; length: 13; CDR3: ASSLDWGSFYGYT
V: TRBV6-1; J: TRBJ1-2; length: 13; CDR3: ASSGLGQVVYGYT
V: TRBV9; J: TRBJ2-7; length: 13; CDR3: ASSVGTGVTYEQY
V: TRBV29-1; J: TRBJ2-3; length: 12; CDR3: SVEDPNKRGTQY
V: TRBV19; J: TRBJ1-5; length: 14; CDR3: ASSILAGGDNQPQH
V: TRBV5-1; J: TRBJ1-2; length: 14; CDR3: ASSLNEASGDYGYT
V: TRBV7-3; J: TRBJ2-3; length: 12; CDR3: ASSLNNGGDTQY